This T cell receptor beta chain came from a study of T cell repertoires in cytomegalovirus infection. Looking at the study overall: Matching HLA type, along with CMV infection, was indicated by public TCR beta signatures.

A note on this clonotype: Antigen: not known.

TCRdb re-called the reads through MiXCR, storing one row per CDR3 protein. The data show about 180,000 distinct CDR3 sequences, about 15% seen once. Study-level points and caveats: Summed frequency of public TCR beta families distinguished CMV carriers with the relevant HLA. The ex vivo response was dominated by HLA-C-restricted CMV-specific TCR beta clonotypes.

There are 14 residues in the CDR3. Between the trimmed V and J ends, which lost 5 bases and 5 bases, there was a span of 15 bases. The V gene's germline CDR1 is SGHTA and CDR2 FQGNSA. The rearrangement links TRBV7-2 to TRBJ1-1; D call uncertain. Specimen: CD8+ T cells from PBMCs. The clonotype was recovered from a human donor in good health (CMV status not recorded). Some clones in this sample may be carry-over from other donors' samples. Here the CDR3 DNA reads TGTGCCAGCAGCATACCGGGCTTAGGAACTGAAGCTTTCTTT. This encodes CASSIPGLGTEAFF.